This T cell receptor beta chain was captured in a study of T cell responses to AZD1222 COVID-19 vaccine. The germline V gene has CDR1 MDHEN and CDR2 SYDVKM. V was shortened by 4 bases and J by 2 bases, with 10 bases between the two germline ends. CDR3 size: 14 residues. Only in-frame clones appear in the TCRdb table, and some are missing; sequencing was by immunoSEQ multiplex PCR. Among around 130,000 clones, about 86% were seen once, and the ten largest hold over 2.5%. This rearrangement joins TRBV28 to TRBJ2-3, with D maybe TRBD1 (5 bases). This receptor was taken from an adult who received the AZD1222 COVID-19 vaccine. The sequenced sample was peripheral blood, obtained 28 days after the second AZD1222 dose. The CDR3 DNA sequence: TGTGCCAGCAGTTCCCCAGGGCTCACAGATACGCAGTATTTT. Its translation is CASSSPGLTDTQYF.